A single sample gave rise to the 12 T cell receptor beta chains below, sequenced in a study of quantifying T cell responses using KT2 cells. About the research overall: TCR alpha and beta constant-region primers primed reverse transcription of RNA.

The cDNA 3' end received a ligated oligonucleotide with a UMI. First-round PCR used 3 to 4 cycles and beta primers RC1.1 and RC1.2 covering TRBC1 and TRBC2. MiXCR was run by TCRdb on the UMI-ligation and nested PCR reads, yielding one entry per CDR3 protein. The sample carries under 35,000 distinct CDR3 sequences, 6% to 8% recorded once. The sequenced material came from PBMCs spiked with cells of the T cell clone KT2. All receptors derive from a human donor.

This rearrangement joins TRBV4-1 to TRBJ2-6, with D hard to call. CDR1 and CDR2 (germline): MGHRA, YSYEKL. The V and J ends lost 5 bases and 1 base respectively, with 15 bases between them. This CDR3 is built from 17 residues. The CDR3 reads CASSRRQDISGANVLTF. CDR3 nucleotides: TGCGCCAGCAGCAGACGCCAAGACATTTCTGGGGCCAACGTCCTGACTTTC.

This clonotype was seen at least ten times. The chain couples TRBV13 to TRBJ2-1; 7 bases are a match to TRBD2. The CDR3 consists of 15 residues. Germline V gene data show CDR1 as PRHDT and CDR2 as FYEKMQ (reference sequence). J gave up 8 bases and V 4 bases, and 11 bases lay outside the gene matches. Written as DNA, the CDR3 is TGTGCCAGCAGCTCTCAGCGGGATGTGGCCTATGAGCAGTTCTTC. Residues: CASSSQRDVAYEQFF. The full variable domain, its missing parts supplied by reference TRBV13 and TRBJ2-1, is AAGVIQSPRHLIKEKRETATLKCYPIPRHDTVYWYQQGPGQDPQFLISFYEKMQSDKGSIPDRFSAQQFSDYHSELNMSSLELGDSALYFCASSSQRDVAYEQFFGPGTRLTVL.

This clonotype was found a few times. This rearrangement joins TRBV28 to TRBJ2-7; maybe TRBD1 (6 bases). CDR1 is MDHEN, CDR2 SYDVKM, per germline. V was clipped by 9 bases and J by 5 bases, with 17 bases between them. The CDR3 contains 13 residues. CDR3 DNA: TGTGCCAGTAAATCACAGGGTATGGACGAGCAGTACTTC. It translates to CASKSQGMDEQYF.

A note on this clonotype: A much larger clone lies a single base off, so this may be a read error. The genes are TRBV29-1 and TRBJ2-7; 10 nucleotides line up with TRBD1. Germline V gives CDR1 SQVTM, CDR2 ANQGSEA. The CDR3 is made up of 13 amino acids. CDR3 region: CCVGWDRGKEQYF. For the CDR3, the DNA is TGCTGCGTTGGTTGGGACAGGGGTAAAGAGCAGTACTTC.

Ten or more counts support this clonotype. CDR3: CASRPVPANYGYTF. CDR3 coding DNA: TGTGCCAGCAGGCCGGTCCCAGCTAACTATGGCTACACCTTC. The chain recombines TRBV28 with TRBJ1-2; D not certain. The V end lost 6 bases, the J end lost 0 bases, and 11 bases lay between the germline ends. The CDR3 runs 14 residues. Germline V gene data show CDR1 as MDHEN and CDR2 as SYDVKM.

This clonotype was picked up a small number of times. The chain has TRBV6-2 or TRBV6-3 and TRBJ2-7; no firm D call. Between the trimmed V and J ends, which lost 0 bases and 1 base, there was a span of 10 bases. CDR1 is MNHEY, CDR2 SVGEGT, per germline. The CDR3 covers 15 residues. CDR3 residues: CASSYSGYGSYEQYF. CDR3 DNA sequence: TGTGCCAGCAGTTACTCGGGGTATGGGTCCTACGAGCAGTACTTC.

This clonotype was counted only a few times. V usage is TRBV4-1 and J usage is TRBJ2-5; the match to TRBD1 covers 7 bases. The CDR3 is made up of 15 amino acids. Unmatched junction bases numbered 4, after V lost 3 bases and J lost 0 bases. CDR1 is MGHRA, CDR2 YSYEKL, per germline. The CDR3 bases are TGCGCCAGCAGCCACCCAGACAGGGACCAAGAGACCCAGTACTTC. Translated: CASSHPDRDQETQYF.

The rearrangement joins TRBV29-1 to TRBJ1-1, with a possible D match to TRBD1 (6 bases). V was cut by 5 bases and J by 3 bases, with 19 bases left in between. The CDR3 spans 15 residues. From germline, CDR1 is SQVTM and CDR2 ANQGSEA. The CDR3 here is CSVNEGGAGDTEAFF. DNA of the CDR3: TGCAGCGTTAACGAGGGGGGGGCGGGAGACACTGAAGCTTTCTTT.

This clonotype was detected ten times or more. The rearrangement joins TRBV5-1 to TRBJ1-5; 8 bases match TRBD1. Germline values: CDR1 SGHRS, CDR2 YFSETQ. V shed 0 bases, J shed 2 bases, and the junction held 4 bases outside the gene matches. The CDR3 covers 16 residues. Here the CDR3 DNA reads TGCGCCAGCAGCTTGGAAGGACAGGGTGGCAATCAGCCCCAGCATTTT. Amino acid sequence: CASSLEGQGGNQPQHF.

As to this clonotype: Without the conserved terminal phenylalanine or tryptophan, this CDR3 likely stems from a read error. The chain joins TRBV2 to TRBJ1-5; 7 positions agree with TRBD1. V was pared by 6 bases and J by 1 base, with 6 bases of the junction left unmatched. This CDR3 region has 15 residues. Germline-derived CDR1 and CDR2 are SNHLY and FYNNEI. CDR3 bases: TGTGCCAGCAGAGGTATACAGGGGAGCAATCAGCCCCAGCATTCT. It codes for CASRGIQGSNQPQHS.

This clonotype turned up a few times. The chain employs TRBV2 and TRBJ2-1; 7 nucleotides line up with TRBD2. Unmatched junction bases numbered 7, after V lost 8 bases and J lost 3 bases. Germline lookup yields CDR1 SNHLY and CDR2 FYNNEI. This CDR3 contains 14 residues. CDR3: CASVAGGFYNEQFF. The CDR3 bases are TGTGCCAGCGTCGCCGGGGGGTTCTACAATGAGCAGTTCTTC.

This chain connects TRBV2 to TRBJ2-7, with D hard to call. The CDR3 sequence is 11 residues long. V lost 6 bases, J lost 3 bases, and 6 bases lay in between. Germline loops: CDR1 SNHLY, CDR2 FYNNEI. CDR3 sequence (DNA): TGTGCCAGCAGCCAAGGCTACGAGCAGTACTTC. It translates to CASSQGYEQYF.